This TCR beta chain was captured in a study of T-cell reconstitution after alpha-beta-depleted transplantation in children. Study-level points and caveats: As was reported, about two months after transplant, alpha-beta T cells came from several hundred expanded graft clones. Diversity and T-cell counts at one year after transplant derived mostly from new T cells. Certain patients had high TCRbeta diversity at day 60, and it came from recipient T cells and thymic progenitors that survived.

After removal of 4 bases from V and 3 bases from J, the junction contained 6 bases not matched to a gene. The length of the CDR3 is 14 residues. Germline V gene data show CDR1 as SQVTM and CDR2 as ANQGSEA. This clonotype was seen repeatedly, ten times or more. Its antigen remains unknown. Unique molecular identifiers were incorporated during preparation of the TCRbeta library. TCRdb reanalysed the PCR reads using MiXCR and keeps one entry per CDR3 protein. The profile shows around 240,000 distinct CDR3 sequences, just under 8.5% of them singletons. This TCR was recovered from a male patient younger than 18 who had a stem cell transplant for acute lymphoblastic leukemia, so the T cells may come from the graft donor. Sequencing was performed on PBMCs, mostly from graft donor cells, taken 180 days after TCRalphabeta/CD19-depleted stem cell transplant. The V call is TRBV29-1, the J call TRBJ1-1, with 9 bases aligning to TRBD1. In DNA form, the CDR3 reads TGCAGCGTTGGGACAGGGGTTATAGACACTGAAGCTTTCTTT. This codes for CSVGTGVIDTEAFF.